This T cell receptor (beta chain) stems from a study of T cell changes during pregnancy in multiple sclerosis. Method: immunoSEQ multiplex PCR; TCRdb's copy keeps in-frame clones and lacks some. The table records around 69,000 clones, roughly 87% of them present only once. V was shortened by 2 bases and J by 3 bases, with 8 bases between the two germline ends. The CDR3 covers 13 residues. CDR1 is MNHEY and CDR2 is SVGAGI in the germline V gene. This sequence originates from a female donor in good health, enrolled as a control in a pregnancy study. The source was peripheral blood, collected in the second trimester of pregnancy. The rearrangement links TRBV6-5 to TRBJ2-7; D call uncertain. The DNA of the CDR3 is TGTGCCAGCAGTTACAGCCGAAACTACGAGCAGTACTTC. Protein sequence: CASSYSRNYEQYF.